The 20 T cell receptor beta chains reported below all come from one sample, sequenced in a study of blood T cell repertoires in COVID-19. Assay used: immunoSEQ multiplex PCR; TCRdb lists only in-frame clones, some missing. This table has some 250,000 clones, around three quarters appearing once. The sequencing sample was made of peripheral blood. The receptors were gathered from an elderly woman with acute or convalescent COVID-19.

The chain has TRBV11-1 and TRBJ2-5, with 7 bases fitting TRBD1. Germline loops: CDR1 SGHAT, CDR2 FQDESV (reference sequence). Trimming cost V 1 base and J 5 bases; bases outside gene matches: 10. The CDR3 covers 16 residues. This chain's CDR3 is CASSLEQGPPGETQYF. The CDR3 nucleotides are TGTGCCAGCAGCTTAGAACAGGGGCCTCCAGGGGAGACCCAGTACTTC.

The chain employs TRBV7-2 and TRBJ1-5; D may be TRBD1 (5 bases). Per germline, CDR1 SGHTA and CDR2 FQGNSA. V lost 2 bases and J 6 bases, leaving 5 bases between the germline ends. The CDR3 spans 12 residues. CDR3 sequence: CASSLRGQPQHF. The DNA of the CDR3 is TGTGCCAGCAGCTTAAGGGGTCAGCCCCAGCATTTT.

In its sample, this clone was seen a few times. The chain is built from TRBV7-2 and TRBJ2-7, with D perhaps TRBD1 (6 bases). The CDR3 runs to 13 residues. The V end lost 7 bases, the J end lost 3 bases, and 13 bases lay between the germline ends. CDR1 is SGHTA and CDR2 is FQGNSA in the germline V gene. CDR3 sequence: CASTHTGNYEQYF. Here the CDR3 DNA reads TGTGCCAGCACCCATACAGGGAACTACGAGCAGTACTTC.

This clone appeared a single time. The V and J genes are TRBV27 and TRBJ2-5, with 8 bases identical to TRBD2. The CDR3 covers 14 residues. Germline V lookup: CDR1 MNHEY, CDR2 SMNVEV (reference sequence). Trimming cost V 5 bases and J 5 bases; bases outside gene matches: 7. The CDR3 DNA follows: TGTGCCAGCAGTCCAAGGACTAGCTCGGAGACCCAGTACTTC. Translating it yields CASSPRTSSETQYF.

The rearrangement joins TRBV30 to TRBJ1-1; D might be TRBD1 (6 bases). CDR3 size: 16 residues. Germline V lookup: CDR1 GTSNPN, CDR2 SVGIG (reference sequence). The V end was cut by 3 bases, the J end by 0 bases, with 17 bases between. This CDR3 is CAWSPQWGGVNTEAFF. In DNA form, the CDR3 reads TGTGCCTGGAGCCCCCAGTGGGGGGGCGTGAACACTGAAGCTTTCTTT. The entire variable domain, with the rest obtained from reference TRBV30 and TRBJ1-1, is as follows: SQTIHQWPATLVQPVGSPLSLECTVEGTSNPNLYWYRQAAGRGLQLLFYSVGIGQISSEVPQNLSASRPQDRQFILSSKKLLLSDSGFYLCAWSPQWGGVNTEAFFGQGTRLTVV.

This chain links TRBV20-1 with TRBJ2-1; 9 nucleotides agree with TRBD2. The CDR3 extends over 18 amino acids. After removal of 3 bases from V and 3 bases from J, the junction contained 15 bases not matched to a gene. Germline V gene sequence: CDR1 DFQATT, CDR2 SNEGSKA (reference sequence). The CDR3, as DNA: TGCAGTGCTAGTGGTGGGAGTAGCGGGGGACAATTCTACAATGAGCAGTTCTTC. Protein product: CSASGGSSGGQFYNEQFF.

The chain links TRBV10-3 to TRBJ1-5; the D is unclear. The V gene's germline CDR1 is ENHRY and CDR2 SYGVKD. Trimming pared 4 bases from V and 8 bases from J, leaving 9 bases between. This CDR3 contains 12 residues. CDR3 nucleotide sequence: TGTGCCATCAGTGGTGAGTCCGAGCCCCAGCATTTT. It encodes CAISGESEPQHF.

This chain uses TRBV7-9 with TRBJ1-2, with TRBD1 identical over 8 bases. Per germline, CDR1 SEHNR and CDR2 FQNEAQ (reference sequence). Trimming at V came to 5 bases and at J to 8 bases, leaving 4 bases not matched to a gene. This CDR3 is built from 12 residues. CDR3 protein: CASSRDRLGYTF. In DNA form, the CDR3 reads TGTGCCAGCAGCCGGGACAGGTTGGGCTACACCTTC. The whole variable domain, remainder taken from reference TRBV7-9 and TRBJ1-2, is DTGVSQNPRHKITKRGQNVTFRCDPISEHNRLYWYRQTLGQGPEFLTYFQNEAQLEKSRLLSDRFSAERPKGSFSTLEIQRTEQGDSAMYLCASSRDRLGYTFGSGTRLTVV.

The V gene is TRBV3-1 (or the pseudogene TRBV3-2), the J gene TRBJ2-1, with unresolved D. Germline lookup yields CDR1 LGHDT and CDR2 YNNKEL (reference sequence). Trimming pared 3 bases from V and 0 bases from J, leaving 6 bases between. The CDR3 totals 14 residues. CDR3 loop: CASSHTVSYNEQFF. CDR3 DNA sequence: TGTGCCAGCAGCCATACGGTCTCCTACAATGAGCAGTTCTTC.

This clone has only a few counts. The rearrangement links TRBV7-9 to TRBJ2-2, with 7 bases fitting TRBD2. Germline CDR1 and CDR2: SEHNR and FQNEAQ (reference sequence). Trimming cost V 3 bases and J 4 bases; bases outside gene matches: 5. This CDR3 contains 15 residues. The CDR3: CASSFEWGGTGELFF. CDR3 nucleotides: TGTGCCAGCAGCTTCGAATGGGGGGGCACCGGGGAGCTGTTTTTT.

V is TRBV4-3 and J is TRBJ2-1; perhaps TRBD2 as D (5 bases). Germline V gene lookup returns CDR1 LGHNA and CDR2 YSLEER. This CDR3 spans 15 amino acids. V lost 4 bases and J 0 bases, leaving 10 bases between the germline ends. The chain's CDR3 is CASSLAAGSYNEQFF. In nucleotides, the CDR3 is TGCGCCAGCAGCCTCGCGGCGGGCTCCTACAATGAGCAGTTCTTC.

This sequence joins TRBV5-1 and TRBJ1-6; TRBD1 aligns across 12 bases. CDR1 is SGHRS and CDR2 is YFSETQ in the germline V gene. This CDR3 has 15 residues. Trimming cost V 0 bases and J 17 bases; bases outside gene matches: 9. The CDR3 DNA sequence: TGCGCCAGCAGCTTGGCGGGGACAGGGGGCGAAATTTTCCACTTT. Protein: CASSLAGTGGEIFHF.

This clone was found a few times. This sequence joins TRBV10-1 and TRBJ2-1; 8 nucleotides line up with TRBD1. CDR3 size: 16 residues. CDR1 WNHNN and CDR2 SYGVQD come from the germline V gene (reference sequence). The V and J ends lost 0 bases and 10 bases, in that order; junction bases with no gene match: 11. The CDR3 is CASSESSRTGTPEQFF. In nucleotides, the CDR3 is TGCGCCAGCAGTGAGTCCTCTCGGACAGGGACCCCCGAGCAGTTCTTC.

The CDR3 sequence is CATRGGAGGGRYNEQFF. DNA of the CDR3: TGTGCCACCAGGGGGGGAGCGGGAGGAGGGAGGTACAATGAGCAGTTCTTC. The J gene is TRBJ2-1, the V gene TRBV15, with 9 nucleotides matching TRBD2. The V gene end was trimmed by 6 bases and the J gene end by 4 bases; junction bases not matched to a gene: 13. The CDR3 length is 17 residues. Per the germline V gene, CDR1 is LNHNV and CDR2 is YYDKDF (reference sequence).

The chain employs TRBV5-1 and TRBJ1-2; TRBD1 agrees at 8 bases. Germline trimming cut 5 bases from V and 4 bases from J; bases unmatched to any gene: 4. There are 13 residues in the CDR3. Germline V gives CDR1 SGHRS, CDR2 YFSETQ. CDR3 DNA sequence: TGCGCCAGCAGAGTTACAGGGGGCTATGGCTACACCTTC. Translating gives CASRVTGGYGYTF.

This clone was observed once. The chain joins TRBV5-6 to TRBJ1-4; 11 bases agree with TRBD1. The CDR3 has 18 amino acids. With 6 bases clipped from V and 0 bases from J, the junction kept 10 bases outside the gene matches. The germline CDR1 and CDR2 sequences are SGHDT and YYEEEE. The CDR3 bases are TGTGCCAGCACCATACGAGCGGGACAGGGGGCAACTAATGAAAAACTGTTTTTT. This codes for CASTIRAGQGATNEKLFF.

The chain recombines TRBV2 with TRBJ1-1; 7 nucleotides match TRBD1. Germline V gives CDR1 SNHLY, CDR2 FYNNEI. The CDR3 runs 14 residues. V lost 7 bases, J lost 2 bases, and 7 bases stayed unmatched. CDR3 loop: CASTKTGTNTEAFF. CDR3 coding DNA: TGTGCCAGCACCAAGACAGGGACAAACACTGAAGCTTTCTTT.

This chain's CDR3 is CASSQPGLSNEQFF. The CDR3 DNA sequence: TGTGCCAGCAGCCAACCAGGGCTATCCAATGAGCAGTTCTTC. The chain couples TRBV3-1 (or the pseudogene TRBV3-2) to TRBJ2-1, with D perhaps TRBD1 (5 bases). CDR3 size: 14 residues. CDR1 is LGHDT and CDR2 is YNNKEL in the germline V gene (reference sequence). V lost 2 bases, J lost 6 bases, and 11 bases lay in between.

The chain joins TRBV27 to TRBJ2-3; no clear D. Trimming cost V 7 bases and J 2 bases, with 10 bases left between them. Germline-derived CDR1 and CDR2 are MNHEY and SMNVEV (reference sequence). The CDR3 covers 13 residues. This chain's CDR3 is CASTPGNTDTQYF. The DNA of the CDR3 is TGTGCCAGCACCCCGGGTAACACAGATACGCAGTATTTT.

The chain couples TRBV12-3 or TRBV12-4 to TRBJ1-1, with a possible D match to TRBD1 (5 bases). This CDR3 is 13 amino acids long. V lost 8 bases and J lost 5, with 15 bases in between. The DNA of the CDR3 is TGTGCCAGCGTCAGGGATTTGCGGACTGAAGCTTTCTTT. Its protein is CASVRDLRTEAFF.